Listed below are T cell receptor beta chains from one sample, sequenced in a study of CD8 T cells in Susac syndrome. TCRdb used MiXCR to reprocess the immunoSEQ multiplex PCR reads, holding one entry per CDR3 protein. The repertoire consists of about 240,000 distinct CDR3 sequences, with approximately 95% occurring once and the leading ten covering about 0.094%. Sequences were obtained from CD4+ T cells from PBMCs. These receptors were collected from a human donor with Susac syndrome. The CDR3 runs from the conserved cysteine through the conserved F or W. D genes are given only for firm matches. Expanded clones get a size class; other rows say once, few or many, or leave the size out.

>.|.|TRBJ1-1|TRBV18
CASSAGKGTEAFF
TGTGCCAGCTCCGCGGGGAAGGGAACTGAAGCTTTCTTT
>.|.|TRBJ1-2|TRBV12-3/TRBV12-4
CASSWDTSYGYTF
TGTGCCAGCAGTTGGGACACCTCCTATGGCTACACCTTC
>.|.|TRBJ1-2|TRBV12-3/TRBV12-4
CASSPRDIRLSGYTF
TGTGCCAGCAGCCCCCGGGACATACGACTATCGGGCTACACCTTC
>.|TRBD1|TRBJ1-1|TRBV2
CASSSTGGRTEAFF
TGTGCCAGCAGTTCGACAGGGGGCAGAACTGAAGCTTTCTTT
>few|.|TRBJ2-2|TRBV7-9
CASRRGDPGELFF
TGTGCCAGCCGCCGAGGGGACCCCGGGGAGCTGTTTTTT
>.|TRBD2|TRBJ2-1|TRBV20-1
CSAGAGGWDEQFF
TGCAGTGCTGGAGCGGGAGGCTGGGATGAGCAGTTCTTC
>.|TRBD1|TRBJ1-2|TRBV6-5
CASSYPGQNYGYTF
TGTGCCAGCAGTTATCCGGGACAGAACTATGGCTACACCTTC
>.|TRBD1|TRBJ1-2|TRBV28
CASSLLRDRASYGYTF
TGTGCCAGCAGTTTACTAAGGGACAGGGCAAGCTATGGCTACACCTTC
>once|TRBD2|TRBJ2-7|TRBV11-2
CASSLSGVPSYEQYF
TGTGCCAGCAGCCTAAGCGGGGTACCCTCCTACGAGCAGTACTTC
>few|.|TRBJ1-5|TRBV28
CASTYSNQPQHF
TGTGCCAGTACCTATAGCAATCAGCCCCAGCATTTT
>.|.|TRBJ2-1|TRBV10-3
CAISDPGTSSYNEQFF
TGTGCCATCAGTGATCCGGGGACGAGCTCCTACAATGAGCAGTTCTTC
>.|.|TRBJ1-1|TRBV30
CAWSEGKDEAFF
TGTGCCTGGAGTGAGGGGAAGGATGAAGCTTTCTTT
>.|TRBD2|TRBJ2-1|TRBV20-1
CSAPPAGRAYNEQFF
TGCAGTGCTCCCCCGGCTGGGAGGGCCTACAATGAGCAGTTCTTC
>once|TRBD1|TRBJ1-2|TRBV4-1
CASSKGQGYGYTF
TGCGCCAGCAGCAAGGGACAGGGTTATGGCTACACCTTC
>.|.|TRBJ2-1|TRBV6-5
CASSPGDRRNEQFF
TGTGCCAGCAGTCCGGGAGACCGCCGTAATGAGCAGTTCTTC
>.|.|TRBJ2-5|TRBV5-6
CASSSGFGEETQYF
TGTGCCAGCAGCTCAGGGTTCGGAGAAGAGACCCAGTACTTC
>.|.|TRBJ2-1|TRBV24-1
CATSQGGSSYNEQFF
TGTGCCACCAGCCAGGGGGGGAGCTCCTACAATGAGCAGTTCTTC
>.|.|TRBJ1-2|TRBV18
CASSRGANYGYTF
TGTGCCAGCTCTCGAGGTGCTAACTATGGCTACACCTTC
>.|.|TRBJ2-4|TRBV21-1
CASSKEKTRTENIQYF
TGTGCCAGCAGCAAAGAAAAGACCAGGACGGAAAACATTCAGTACTTC
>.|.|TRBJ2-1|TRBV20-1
CSARGGSSAVAMGEQFF
TGCAGTGCTAGAGGGGGTTCGTCAGCGGTCGCTATGGGTGAGCAGTTCTTC
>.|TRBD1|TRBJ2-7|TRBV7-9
CASSLEVTGDEQYF
TGTGCCAGCAGCTTAGAGGTGACAGGGGACGAGCAGTACTTC
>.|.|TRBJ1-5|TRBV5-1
CASSGEGRNQPQHF
TGCGCCAGCAGTGGGGAGGGTCGCAATCAGCCCCAGCATTTT
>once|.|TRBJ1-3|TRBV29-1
CSVGDVNSGNTIYF
TGCAGCGTTGGGGACGTGAACTCTGGAAACACCATATATTTT
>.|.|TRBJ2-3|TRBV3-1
CASSQVDRNTDTQYF
TGTGCCAGCAGCCAAGTCGACAGGAACACAGATACGCAGTATTTT
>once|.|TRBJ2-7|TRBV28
CASSSPGPTYEQYF
TGTGCCAGCAGTTCTCCCGGCCCTACCTACGAGCAGTACTTC